This T cell receptor beta chain was observed in a study of cytomegalovirus exposure and HLA in healthy donors. Study-wide context: From donors who were HLA-typed, an early data release held about 85 million unique TCRs. In terms of ancestry, the Caucasian-associated cluster contained about four fifths of the approximately 400 genotyped donors. Findings and limits, study-wide: Serostatus for CMV was the only available immune exposure information.

Concerning this clone: Its target is not known.

Nominally healthy donors were sampled, though unrecorded immune exposures were likely. Unmatched junction bases numbered 13, after V lost 7 bases and J lost 7 bases. The CDR3 contains 16 residues. CDR1 is SSHAT and CDR2 is FNYEAQ in the germline V gene (reference sequence). Researchers ran the PCR with 60 Vbeta and 13 Jbeta primers. Assay used: immunoSEQ multiplex PCR; TCRdb lists only in-frame clones, some missing. The listing contains approximately 38,000 clones. Sequencing was done on a sample of PBMCs. This receptor was obtained from a man aged 30 to 45 in good health and CMV-seronegative. This chain joins TRBV7-7 and TRBJ2-1, with 10 bases fitting TRBD2. The CDR3 DNA sequence: TGTGCCAGCAACCTTTCAGCGGGAGGGCGGAGGAATGAGCAGTTCTTC. This gives the protein CASNLSAGGRRNEQFF.